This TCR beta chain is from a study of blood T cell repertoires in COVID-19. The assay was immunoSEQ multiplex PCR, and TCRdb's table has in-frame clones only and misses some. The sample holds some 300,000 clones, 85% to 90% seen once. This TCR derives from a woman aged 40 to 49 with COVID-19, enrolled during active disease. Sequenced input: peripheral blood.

The CDR3 spells CASSEEATHNSYNSPLHF. CDR3 in DNA: TGTGCCAGCAGTGAAGAAGCTACCCATAACTCCTATAATTCACCCCTCCACTTT. The gene calls are TRBV6-4 and TRBJ1-6, with no clear D. Germline CDR1 is MRHNA and CDR2 is SNTAGT. With 3 bases removed from V and 0 bases from J, the gap between germline ends came to 15 bases. The CDR3 has 18 amino acids.